Following are 25 T cell receptor beta chains from one sample sequenced in a study of blood T cell repertoires in COVID-19. Libraries were prepared by immunoSEQ multiplex PCR; TCRdb keeps only in-frame clonotypes and omits some of them. The sample has approximately 110,000 clones; under 80% are singletons. Sequencing was done on a sample of peripheral blood. The origin of the receptors is a woman in her seventies with acute or convalescent COVID-19.

This clone was counted between two and nine times. J is TRBJ1-1 and V is TRBV28; D perhaps matches TRBD1 (5 bases). CDR3 length equals 11 residues. The germline V gene encodes CDR1 MDHEN and CDR2 SYDVKM. Trimming removed 6 bases at V and 12 bases at J, with 14 bases between. CDR3 nucleotide sequence: TGTGCCAGCAGGGCCAGGGTAGAAACTTTCTTT. As protein: CASRARVETFF.

This clone was recorded at least ten times. This chain joins TRBV6-2 or TRBV6-3 and TRBJ1-5; 7 bases match TRBD1. This CDR3 comprises 14 residues. Germline V CDR1 and CDR2: MNHEY, SVGEGT. Trimming at V came to 6 bases and at J to 2 bases, leaving 4 bases not matched to a gene. The CDR3 spells CASSLTGGNQPQHF. CDR3 sequence (DNA): TGTGCCAGCAGCCTAACAGGGGGCAATCAGCCCCAGCATTTT.

V is TRBV30 and J is TRBJ2-1; 11 bases agree with TRBD2. The germline gives CDR1 GTSNPN, CDR2 SVGIG (reference sequence). CDR3 size: 15 residues. The ends lost 1 base at V and 10 bases at J; junction bases unmatched: 9. DNA of the CDR3: TGTGCCTGGAGTGCCGCTAGCGGGGGGATTTCGGAGCAGTTCTTC. This codes for CAWSAASGGISEQFF.

Only a few counts were recorded for this clone. The chain carries TRBV15 and TRBJ1-1; D perhaps matches TRBD1 (5 bases). Germline CDR1 and CDR2: LNHNV and YYDKDF (reference sequence). This CDR3 is built from 17 residues. The V end lost 0 bases, the J end lost 1 base, and 15 bases lay between the germline ends. CDR3 nucleotides: TGTGCCACCAGCAGAGATACGAAGGGGTGGGGGAACACTGAAGCTTTCTTT. Its protein is CATSRDTKGWGNTEAFF.

The chain uses TRBV24-1 and TRBJ2-1; D perhaps matches TRBD2 (6 bases). The CDR3 loop spans 17 amino acids. Trimming took off 3 bases at V and 0 bases at J, with 14 bases between the two ends. Germline CDR1 KGHDR, CDR2 SFDVKD. The CDR3 protein is CATSDPQSGVSYNEQFF. For the CDR3, the DNA is TGTGCCACCAGTGATCCCCAATCGGGGGTCTCCTACAATGAGCAGTTCTTC.

This clone was found once. Here the CDR3 reads CATSDQGQGARAEQFF. The CDR3 DNA is TGTGCCACCAGTGACCAGGGACAGGGGGCGCGGGCTGAGCAGTTCTTC. The rearrangement joins TRBV24-1 to TRBJ2-1; 12 nucleotides agree with TRBD1. This CDR3 comprises 16 residues. Germline lookup yields CDR1 KGHDR and CDR2 SFDVKD. V lost 4 bases and J lost 9; bases outside the gene matches: 9.

V and J are TRBV18 and TRBJ1-3; tentative D call: TRBD1 (6 bases). The CDR3 spans 16 residues. Trimming removed 3 bases at V and 0 bases at J, with 12 bases between. Germline loops: CDR1 KGHSH, CDR2 LQKENI. CDR3 loop: CASSPLGGPSGNTIYF. The CDR3 region has the DNA TGTGCCAGCTCACCCTTGGGGGGGCCCTCTGGAAACACCATATATTTT.

The V and J genes are TRBV24-1 and TRBJ2-2; D might be TRBD2 (7 bases). V lost 0 bases and J 6 bases, leaving 16 bases between the germline ends. This CDR3 spans 17 amino acids. The V gene's germline CDR1 is KGHDR and CDR2 SFDVKD. In DNA, the CDR3 is TGTGCCACCAGTGATTTGCGAGGCGGGGGCCTCCCCGGGGAGCTGTTTTTT. Encoded protein: CATSDLRGGGLPGELFF.

The chain combines TRBV30 with TRBJ2-1; D may correspond to TRBD1 or TRBD2 (5 bases each). Germline V CDR1 and CDR2: GTSNPN, SVGIG (reference sequence). Trimming pared 7 bases from V and 10 bases from J, leaving 23 bases between. The CDR3 sequence is 14 residues long. CDR3 sequence: CASGTTSTYTEQFF. CDR3 sequence (DNA): TGTGCCTCGGGGACGACTTCCACCTACACGGAGCAGTTCTTC. Looking up the rest from reference TRBV30 and TRBJ2-1 gives the full variable domain: SQTIHQWPATLVQPVGSPLSLECTVEGTSNPNLYWYRQAAGRGLQLLFYSVGIGQISSEVPQNLSASRPQDRQFILSSKKLLLSDSGFYLCASGTTSTYTEQFFGPGTRLTVL.

CDR3 in DNA: TGTGCCAGCAGTTTTCGGGGCACAGATACGCAGTATTTT. Protein: CASSFRGTDTQYF. This rearrangement joins TRBV28 to TRBJ2-3; the D is unclear. V shed 3 bases and J shed 1 base, with 5 bases lying between them. This CDR3 contains 13 residues. Germline V gene data show CDR1 as MDHEN and CDR2 as SYDVKM.

The chain joins TRBV6-5 to TRBJ1-2; the D gene is possibly TRBD1 (5 bases). The CDR3 runs 12 residues. Germline V lookup: CDR1 MNHEY, CDR2 SVGAGI. Trimming pared 4 bases from V and 8 bases from J, leaving 11 bases between. This chain's CDR3 is CASSSGSGGYTF. Written as DNA, the CDR3 is TGTGCCAGCAGTTCAGGGTCTGGAGGCTACACCTTC.

In this sample, this clone turned up once. The chain recombines TRBV30 with TRBJ2-5; 9 bases match TRBD2. V lost 0 bases and J lost 5; bases outside the gene matches: 4. The CDR3 is made up of 14 amino acids. Per the germline V gene, CDR1 is GTSNPN and CDR2 is SVGIG (reference sequence). CDR3 sequence (DNA): TGTGCCTGGAGTGTTGGTACTAGCGGGGAGACCCAGTACTTC. It specifies CAWSVGTSGETQYF.

CDR3 sequence: CASRKGGENTEAFF. The DNA for the CDR3 is TGTGCCAGCCGTAAAGGGGGCGAGAACACTGAAGCTTTCTTT. The gene calls are TRBV7-9 and TRBJ1-1, with 7 bases identical to TRBD1. Trimming took 8 bases from V and 1 from J; bases not matched to a gene: 7. The CDR3 consists of 14 residues. Germline lookup yields CDR1 SEHNR and CDR2 FQNEAQ (reference sequence).

This sequence joins TRBV30 and TRBJ2-7, with D possibly matching TRBD1 (6 bases). V shed 3 bases and J shed 3 bases, with 15 bases lying between them. The CDR3 covers 14 residues. Germline lookup yields CDR1 GTSNPN and CDR2 SVGIG (reference sequence). CDR3 bases: TGTGCCTGGAGCGCCACAGGGTTCGTCTACGAGCAGTACTTC. As protein: CAWSATGFVYEQYF.

This clone has only one observation. The rearrangement joins TRBV5-1 to TRBJ1-2, with a weak D call TRBD1 (6 bases). The germline V gene encodes CDR1 SGHRS and CDR2 YFSETQ. The CDR3 sequence is 15 residues long. Trimming took off 4 bases at V and 0 bases at J, with 13 bases between the two ends. The DNA for the CDR3 is TGCGCCAGCAGCCTTTGGCAGGGGACTAACTATGGCTACACCTTC. It specifies CASSLWQGTNYGYTF.

J is TRBJ2-5 and V is TRBV6-5, with D perhaps TRBD1 (6 bases). The V gene lost 2 bases and the J gene lost 3 bases, with 10 bases spanning the gap. The CDR3 contains 14 residues. The germline CDR1 and CDR2 sequences are MNHEY and SVGAGI. The CDR3 sequence is CASSYGRQEETQYF. The CDR3 DNA follows: TGTGCCAGCAGTTACGGTAGACAGGAAGAGACCCAGTACTTC.

V is TRBV27 and J is TRBJ1-2; TRBD1 might be the D (6 bases). Germline V gene lookup returns CDR1 MNHEY and CDR2 SMNVEV (reference sequence). CDR3 size: 13 residues. The ends were cut back, 6 bases at V and 4 bases at J, with 12 bases in the middle. The CDR3 spells CASRGTSGYGYTF. DNA for the CDR3: TGTGCCAGCAGAGGGACATCGGGCTATGGCTACACCTTC.

The CDR3 sequence is CASSSGGADTQYF. The CDR3 DNA follows: TGCGCCAGCAGCAGCGGGGGGGCAGATACGCAGTATTTT. This chain connects TRBV5-1 to TRBJ2-3; 10 nucleotides line up with TRBD2. The CDR3 totals 13 residues. Trimming removed 4 bases from V and 4 bases from J; junction bases left unmatched: 0. The germline CDR1 and CDR2 sequences are SGHRS and YFSETQ.

In the case of this clone: This sequence may be a read error, since a much larger clone differs from it by one base. V is TRBV6-2 or TRBV6-3 and J is TRBJ1-2, with 7 bases fitting TRBD1. The length of the CDR3 is 12 residues. Unmatched junction bases numbered 2, after V lost 6 bases and J lost 4 bases. Germline CDR1 reads MNHEY; CDR2 reads SVGEGT. CDR3 amino acids: CASSTGVYGYTF. In DNA form, the CDR3 reads TGTGCCAGCAGCACAGGGGTCTATGGCTACACCTTC.

The chain is built from TRBV7-9 and TRBJ2-7, with D possibly matching TRBD2 (6 bases). The CDR3 length is 13 residues. Germline CDR1 and CDR2: SEHNR and FQNEAQ (reference sequence). V lost 5 bases to trimming and J lost 12 bases, with 20 bases between them. CDR3 nucleotide sequence: TGTGCCAGCAGCGGGGTTTGGGGGGACTCGAGGTACTTC. Translated: CASSGVWGDSRYF.

The chain carries TRBV7-2 and TRBJ2-7; TRBD1 agrees at 11 bases. Germline CDR1 is SGHTA and CDR2 is FQGNSA. The CDR3 totals 16 residues. Trimming took 5 bases from V and 3 from J; bases not matched to a gene: 9. CDR3 sequence reads: CASSPRDRGVIYEQYF. CDR3 nucleotide sequence: TGTGCCAGCAGCCCGCGGGACAGGGGGGTTATCTACGAGCAGTACTTC.

This clone was counted a single time. This sequence joins TRBV5-4 and TRBJ2-3; 9 nucleotides match TRBD2. From germline, CDR1 is SGHNT and CDR2 YYREEE (reference sequence). J lost 1 base, V lost 2 bases, and 5 bases had no gene match. CDR3 length: 16 residues. The CDR3 nucleotides are TGTGCCAGCAGCTTTGAGCGGGGGGCAGGCACAGATACGCAGTATTTT. Residues: CASSFERGAGTDTQYF.

The chain couples TRBV7-9 to TRBJ2-5, with TRBD1 matching over 7 bases. The trim removed 2 bases at V and 5 bases at J, leaving 8 bases unmatched. This CDR3 is built from 15 residues. CDR1 and CDR2 (germline): SEHNR, FQNEAQ (reference sequence). CDR3 amino acids: CASSLLDRRRETQYF. CDR3 coding DNA: TGTGCCAGCAGCTTATTGGACAGGAGAAGGGAGACCCAGTACTTC.

The V gene is TRBV19, the J gene TRBJ2-1; TRBD1 might be the D (5 bases). The V end lost 5 bases, the J end lost 6 bases, and 17 bases lay between the germline ends. CDR3 length: 15 amino acids. Germline lookup yields CDR1 LNHDA and CDR2 SQIVND (reference sequence). CDR3 residues: CASSPQAGNGNEQFF. DNA of the CDR3: TGTGCCAGTAGTCCCCAGGCAGGGAATGGCAATGAGCAGTTCTTC.

This chain uses TRBV11-2 with TRBJ1-1, with a weak D call TRBD1 (5 bases). The CDR3 covers 14 residues. CDR1 is SGHAT, CDR2 FQNNGV, per germline. The V end was cut by 5 bases, the J end by 1 base, with 11 bases between. CDR3 coding DNA: TGTGCCAGCAGCCCCCCGGGGGGGAACACTGAAGCTTTCTTT. Protein product: CASSPPGGNTEAFF.